This T cell receptor beta chain was sequenced in a study of cytomegalovirus exposure and HLA in healthy donors. Germline loops: CDR1 ENHRY, CDR2 SYGVKD. This CDR3 has 15 residues. V lost 4 bases, J lost 0 bases, and 4 bases stayed unmatched. The primer mix had 60 Vbeta and 13 Jbeta primers. Data came from immunoSEQ multiplex PCR; TCRdb stores just in-frame clones and leaves some out. The data show about 130,000 clones, roughly 78% seen once. Sequenced material: PBMCs. The clonotype comes from a middle-aged man in good health and CMV-seronegative. The chain joins TRBV10-3 to TRBJ2-3, with 7 nucleotides matching TRBD2. The CDR3 region has the DNA TGTGCCATCAGTGGAGCGGGGAAGAGCACAGATACGCAGTATTTT. Its translation is CAISGAGKSTDTQYF.